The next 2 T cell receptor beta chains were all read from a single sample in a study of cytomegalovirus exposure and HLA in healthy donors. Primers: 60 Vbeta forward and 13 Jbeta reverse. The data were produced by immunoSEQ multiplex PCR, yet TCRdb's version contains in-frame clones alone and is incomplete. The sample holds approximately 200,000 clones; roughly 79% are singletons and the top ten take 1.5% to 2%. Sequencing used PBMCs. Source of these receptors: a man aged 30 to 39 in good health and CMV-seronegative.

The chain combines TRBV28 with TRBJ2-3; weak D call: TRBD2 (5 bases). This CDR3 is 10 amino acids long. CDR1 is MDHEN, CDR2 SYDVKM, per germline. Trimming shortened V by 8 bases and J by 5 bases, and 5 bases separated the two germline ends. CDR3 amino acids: CASGGDTQYF. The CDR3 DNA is TGTGCCAGCGGAGGAGATACGCAGTATTTT. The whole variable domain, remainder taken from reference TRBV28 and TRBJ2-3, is DVKVTQSSRYLVKRTGEKVFLECVQDMDHENMFWYRQDPGLGLRLIYFSYDVKMKEKGDIPEGYSVSREKKERFSLILESASTNQTSMYLCASGGDTQYFGPGTRLTVL.

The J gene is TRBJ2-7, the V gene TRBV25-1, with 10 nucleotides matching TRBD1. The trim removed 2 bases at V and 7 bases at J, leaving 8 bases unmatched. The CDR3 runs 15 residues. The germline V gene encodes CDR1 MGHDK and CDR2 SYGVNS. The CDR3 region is CASSEPGQGRREQYF. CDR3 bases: TGTGCCAGCAGTGAACCGGGACAGGGGCGGCGTGAGCAGTACTTC.